The next 17 T cell receptor beta chains were all read from a single sample in a study of T-cell memory formation after mild COVID-19. TCRdb fed the 5' RACE reads into MiXCR, producing one record per CDR3 protein. The sample carries roughly 200,000 distinct CDR3 sequences, roughly 18% recorded once. The sequenced material came from PBMCs or a T cell subset sorted from them (not recorded which). These receptors all stem from an adult woman who had mild COVID-19 (a few samples of this study predate the infection). Cell type and time point are not known.

V and J are TRBV9 and TRBJ1-2; 8 positions match TRBD1. Trimming at V came to 2 bases and at J to 7 bases, leaving 16 bases not matched to a gene. CDR1 and CDR2 (germline): SGDLS, YYNGEE. The length of the CDR3 is 17 residues. The CDR3 protein is CASSVSSRGQDWRGYTF. CDR3 nucleotide sequence: TGTGCCAGCAGCGTTTCGAGCAGGGGGCAAGATTGGCGTGGCTACACCTTC.

The chain links TRBV16 to TRBJ2-6; 11 nucleotides agree with TRBD1. J gave up 1 base and V 3 bases, and 5 bases lay outside the gene matches. CDR1 and CDR2 (germline): KGHSY, FQNENV. The CDR3 contains 18 residues. DNA of the CDR3: TGTGCCAGCAGCCACCTCGGACAGGGGGCTTCTGGGGCCAACGTCCTGACTTTC. Protein product: CASSHLGQGASGANVLTF. Together with reference TRBV16 and TRBJ2-6, the CDR3 gives the full variable domain: GEEVAQTPKHLVRGEGQKAKLYCAPIKGHSYVFWYQQVLKNEFKFLISFQNENVFDETGMPKERFSAKCLPNSPCSLEIQATKLEDSAVYFCASSHLGQGASGANVLTFGAGSRLTVL.

This clonotype was counted many times. The chain couples TRBV6-6 to TRBJ1-2, with D perhaps matching TRBD1 (5 bases). Germline V gene sequence: CDR1 MNHNY, CDR2 SVGAGI (reference sequence). Deletions cut 5 bases from V and 4 bases from J, with 20 bases between. The CDR3 spans 16 residues. The CDR3 is CASSSLARETAYGYTF. The CDR3 DNA reads TGTGCCAGCAGTAGCCTCGCGAGGGAGACAGCCTATGGCTACACCTTC.

In this sample, this clonotype turned up many times. The chain recombines TRBV15 with TRBJ1-5, with TRBD1 matching over 11 bases. The CDR3 has 15 amino acids. CDR1 is LNHNV, CDR2 YYDKDF, per germline (reference sequence). V lost 1 base, J lost 6 bases, and 2 bases stayed unmatched. CDR3 region: CATSRGDRGIQPQHF. The DNA for the CDR3 is TGTGCCACCAGCAGAGGGGACAGGGGGATTCAGCCCCAGCATTTT.

This clonotype was seen repeatedly, ten times or more. J is TRBJ2-7 and V is TRBV7-2, with 8 bases identical to TRBD1. The CDR3 spans 15 residues. The V segment lost 0 bases and the J segment 6 bases; nucleotides outside the gene matches: 7. Germline V CDR1 and CDR2: SGHTA, FQGNSA. The CDR3 protein is CASSLAQGAWGEQYF. CDR3 DNA: TGTGCCAGCAGCTTAGCCCAGGGGGCTTGGGGCGAGCAGTACTTC.

This chain links TRBV4-3 with TRBJ1-5; the D gene is possibly TRBD1 (6 bases). The CDR3 sequence is 15 residues long. Trimming pared 0 bases from V and 6 bases from J, leaving 12 bases between. From germline, CDR1 is LGHNA and CDR2 YSLEER. CDR3 DNA: TGCGCCAGCAGCCAAGATTTAGCAGGGGCTCAGCCCCAGCATTTT. Translated, it gives CASSQDLAGAQPQHF.

The chain carries TRBV6-5 and TRBJ1-5; 12 bases match TRBD1. Unmatched junction bases numbered 13, after V lost 6 bases and J lost 1 base. Germline loops: CDR1 MNHEY, CDR2 SVGAGI. The CDR3 extends over 19 amino acids. The CDR3 sequence is CASSRRSGTGGRSNQPQHF. The CDR3 nucleotides are TGTGCCAGCAGCCGTCGGAGTGGGACAGGGGGCAGGAGCAATCAGCCCCAGCATTTT.

This clonotype has more than one count but fewer than ten. The chain uses TRBV7-8 and TRBJ1-5; 9 nucleotides agree with TRBD1. The length of the CDR3 is 15 residues. Germline CDR1 reads SGHVS; CDR2 reads FQNEAQ. V lost 4 bases, J lost 2 bases, and 3 bases stayed unmatched. In DNA, the CDR3 is TGTGCCAGCAGCTCGGGACAGGGACGCAATCAGCCCCAGCATTTT. Its translation is CASSSGQGRNQPQHF.

The chain recombines TRBV12-3 or TRBV12-4 with TRBJ2-2; 9 nucleotides match TRBD2. This CDR3 is 16 amino acids long. V was pared by 6 bases and J by 8 bases, with 13 bases of the junction left unmatched. The DNA of the CDR3 is TGTGCCAGCAGCTTACACGGACTAGCGTCAAGGGGGGAGCTGTTTTTT. The encoded protein is CASSLHGLASRGELFF.

This clonotype has a count of ten or more. The chain uses TRBV3-1 and TRBJ1-2, with D hard to call. V was shortened by 1 base and J by 4 bases, with 13 bases between the two germline ends. The CDR3 is 15 residues long. Germline V lookup: CDR1 LGHDT, CDR2 YNNKEL (reference sequence). CDR3 sequence: CASSQGIEYAYGYTF. The CDR3 DNA is TGTGCCAGCAGCCAAGGCATTGAGTACGCCTATGGCTACACCTTC.

The table lists this clonotype with a few counts. The chain couples TRBV20-1 to TRBJ2-1, with TRBD2 as a possible D gene (5 bases). Germline V gene sequence: CDR1 DFQATT, CDR2 SNEGSKA (reference sequence). The V end lost 4 bases, the J end lost 8 bases, and 6 bases lay between the germline ends. This CDR3 region has 10 residues. The CDR3, as DNA: TGCAGTGCTAACGGGGATGAGCAGTTCTTC. This encodes CSANGDEQFF.

The chain recombines TRBV6-1 with TRBJ1-5; 7 nucleotides match TRBD1. Germline V gives CDR1 MNHNS, CDR2 SASEGT. The CDR3 runs 13 residues. After removal of 3 bases from V and 9 bases from J, the junction contained 5 bases not matched to a gene. DNA for the CDR3: TGTGCCAGCAGTGAGAGGGGGCGGGGGCCCCAGCATTTT. Amino acid sequence: CASSERGRGPQHF.

The table lists this clonotype with a few counts. The chain couples TRBV5-1 to TRBJ1-1; D possibly corresponds to TRBD1 (6 bases). Germline lookup yields CDR1 SGHRS and CDR2 YFSETQ. Trimming took off 4 bases at V and 4 bases at J, with 17 bases between the two ends. The CDR3 is made up of 15 amino acids. As DNA, the CDR3 is TGCGCCAGCAGCCCTGAAACAGGGTATTCCACTGAAGCTTTCTTT. Amino acids: CASSPETGYSTEAFF.

This clonotype has a single count. The CDR3 reads CASSLALGVAVSSYNEQFF. The CDR3, as DNA: TGTGCCAGCAGTTTAGCGCTGGGTGTAGCGGTCAGCTCCTACAATGAGCAGTTCTTC. The rearrangement joins TRBV12-3 or TRBV12-4 to TRBJ2-1; TRBD2 is a possible D gene (6 bases). The CDR3 extends over 19 amino acids. V lost 0 bases and J lost 0, with 18 bases in between.

The V call is TRBV29-1, the J call TRBJ1-2; D not resolved. There are 10 residues in the CDR3. Per germline, CDR1 SQVTM and CDR2 ANQGSEA. Trimming removed 5 bases from V and 7 bases from J, with 8 bases in between. The CDR3 DNA sequence: TGCAGCGTTCTGTCTTCTGGCTACACCTTC. This gives the protein CSVLSSGYTF.

A few counts support this clonotype. V is TRBV4-3 and J is TRBJ2-3; TRBD2 matches 11 bases. Germline V gene sequence: CDR1 LGHNA, CDR2 YSLEER. Losses at the gene ends were 2 bases for V and 2 bases for J; bases not matched to a gene: 9. The CDR3 length is 18 residues. CDR3 sequence: CASSQYGLAGGYTDTQYF. In DNA form, the CDR3 reads TGCGCCAGCAGCCAATACGGACTAGCGGGCGGATACACAGATACGCAGTATTTT.

The chain is built from TRBV10-3 and TRBJ2-3; maybe TRBD2 (5 bases). V was shortened by 6 bases and J by 0 bases, with 13 bases between the two germline ends. Germline CDR1 ENHRY, CDR2 SYGVKD. The CDR3 has 15 residues. CDR3 amino acids: CAIRDPGSSTDTQYF. Here the CDR3 DNA reads TGTGCCATCAGGGACCCGGGGAGCAGCACAGATACGCAGTATTTT.